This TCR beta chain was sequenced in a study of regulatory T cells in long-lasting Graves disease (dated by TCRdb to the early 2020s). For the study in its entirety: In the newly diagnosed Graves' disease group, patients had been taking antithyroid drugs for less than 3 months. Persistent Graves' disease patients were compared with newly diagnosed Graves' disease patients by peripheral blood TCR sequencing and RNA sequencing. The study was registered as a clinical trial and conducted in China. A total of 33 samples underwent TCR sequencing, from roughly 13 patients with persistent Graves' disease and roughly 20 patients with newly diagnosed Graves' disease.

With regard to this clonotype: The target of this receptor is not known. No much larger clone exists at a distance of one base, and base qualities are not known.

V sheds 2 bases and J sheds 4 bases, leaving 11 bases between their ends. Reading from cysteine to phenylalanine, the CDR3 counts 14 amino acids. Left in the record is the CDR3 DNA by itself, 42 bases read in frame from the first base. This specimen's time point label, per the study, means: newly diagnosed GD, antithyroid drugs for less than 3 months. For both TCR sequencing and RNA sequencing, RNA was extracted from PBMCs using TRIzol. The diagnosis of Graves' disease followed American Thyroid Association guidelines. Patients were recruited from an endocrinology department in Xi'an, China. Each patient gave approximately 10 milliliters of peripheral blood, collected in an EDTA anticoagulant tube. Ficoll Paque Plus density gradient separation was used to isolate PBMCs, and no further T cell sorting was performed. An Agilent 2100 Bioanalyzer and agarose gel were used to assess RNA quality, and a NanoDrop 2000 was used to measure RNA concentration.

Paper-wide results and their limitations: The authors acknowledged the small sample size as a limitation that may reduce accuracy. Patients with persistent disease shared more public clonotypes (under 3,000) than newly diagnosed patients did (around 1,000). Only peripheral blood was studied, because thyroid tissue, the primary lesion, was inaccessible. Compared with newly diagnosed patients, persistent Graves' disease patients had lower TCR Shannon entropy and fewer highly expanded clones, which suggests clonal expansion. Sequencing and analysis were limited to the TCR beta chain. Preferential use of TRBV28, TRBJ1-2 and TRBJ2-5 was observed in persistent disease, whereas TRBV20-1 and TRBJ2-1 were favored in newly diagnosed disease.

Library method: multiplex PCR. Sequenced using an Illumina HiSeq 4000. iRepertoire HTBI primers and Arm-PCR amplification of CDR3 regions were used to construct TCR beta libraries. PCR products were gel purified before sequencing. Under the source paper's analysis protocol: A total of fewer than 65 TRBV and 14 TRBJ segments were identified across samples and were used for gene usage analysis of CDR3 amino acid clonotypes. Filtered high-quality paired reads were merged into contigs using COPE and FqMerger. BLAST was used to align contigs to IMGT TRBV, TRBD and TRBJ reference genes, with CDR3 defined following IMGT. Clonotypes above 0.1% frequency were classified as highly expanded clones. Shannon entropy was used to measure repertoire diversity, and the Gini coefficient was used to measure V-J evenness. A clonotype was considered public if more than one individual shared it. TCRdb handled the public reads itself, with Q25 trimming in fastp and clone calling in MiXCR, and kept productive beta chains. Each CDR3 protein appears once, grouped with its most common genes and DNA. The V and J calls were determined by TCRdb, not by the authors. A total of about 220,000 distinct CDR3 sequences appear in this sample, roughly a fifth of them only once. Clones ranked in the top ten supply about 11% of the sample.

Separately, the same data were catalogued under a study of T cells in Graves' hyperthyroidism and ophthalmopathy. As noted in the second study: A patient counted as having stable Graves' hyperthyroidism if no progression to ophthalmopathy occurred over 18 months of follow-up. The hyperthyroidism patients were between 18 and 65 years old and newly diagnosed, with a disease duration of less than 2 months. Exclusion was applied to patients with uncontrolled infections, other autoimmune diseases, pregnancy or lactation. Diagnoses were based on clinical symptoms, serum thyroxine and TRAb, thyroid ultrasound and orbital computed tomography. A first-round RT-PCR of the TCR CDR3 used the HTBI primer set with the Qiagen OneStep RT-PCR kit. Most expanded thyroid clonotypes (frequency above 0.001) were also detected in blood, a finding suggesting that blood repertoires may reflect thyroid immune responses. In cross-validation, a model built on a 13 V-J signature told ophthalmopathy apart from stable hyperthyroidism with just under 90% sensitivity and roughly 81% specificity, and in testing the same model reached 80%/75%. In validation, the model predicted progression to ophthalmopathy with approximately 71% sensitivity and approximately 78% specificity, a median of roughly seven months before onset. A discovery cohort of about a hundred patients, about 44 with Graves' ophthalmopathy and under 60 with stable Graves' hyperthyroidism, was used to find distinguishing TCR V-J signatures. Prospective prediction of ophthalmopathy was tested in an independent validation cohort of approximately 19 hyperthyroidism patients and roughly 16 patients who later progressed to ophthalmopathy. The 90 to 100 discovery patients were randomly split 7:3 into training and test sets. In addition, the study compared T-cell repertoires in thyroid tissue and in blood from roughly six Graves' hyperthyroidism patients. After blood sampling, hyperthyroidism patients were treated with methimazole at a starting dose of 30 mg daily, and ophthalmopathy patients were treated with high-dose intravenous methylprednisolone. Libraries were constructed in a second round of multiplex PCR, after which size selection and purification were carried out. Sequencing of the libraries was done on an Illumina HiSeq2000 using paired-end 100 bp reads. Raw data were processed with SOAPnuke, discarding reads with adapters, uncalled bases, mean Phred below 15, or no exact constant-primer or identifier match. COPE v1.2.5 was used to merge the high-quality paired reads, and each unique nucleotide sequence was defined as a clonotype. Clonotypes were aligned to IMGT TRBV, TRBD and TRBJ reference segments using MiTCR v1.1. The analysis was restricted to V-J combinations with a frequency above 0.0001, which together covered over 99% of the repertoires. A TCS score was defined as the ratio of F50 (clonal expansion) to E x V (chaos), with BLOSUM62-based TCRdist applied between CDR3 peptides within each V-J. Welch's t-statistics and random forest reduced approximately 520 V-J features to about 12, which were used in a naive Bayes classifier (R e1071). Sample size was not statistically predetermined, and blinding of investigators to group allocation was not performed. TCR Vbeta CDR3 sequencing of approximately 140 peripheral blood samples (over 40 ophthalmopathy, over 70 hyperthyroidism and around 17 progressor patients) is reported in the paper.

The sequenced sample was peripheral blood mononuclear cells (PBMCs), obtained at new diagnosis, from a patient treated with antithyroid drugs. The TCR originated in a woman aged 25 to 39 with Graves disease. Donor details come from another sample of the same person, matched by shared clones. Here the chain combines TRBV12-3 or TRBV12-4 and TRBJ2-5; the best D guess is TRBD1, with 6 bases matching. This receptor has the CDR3 CASSLSRGRETQYF. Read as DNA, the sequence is TGTGCCAGCAGTTTAAGTAGGGGGAGAGAGACCCAGTACTTC.